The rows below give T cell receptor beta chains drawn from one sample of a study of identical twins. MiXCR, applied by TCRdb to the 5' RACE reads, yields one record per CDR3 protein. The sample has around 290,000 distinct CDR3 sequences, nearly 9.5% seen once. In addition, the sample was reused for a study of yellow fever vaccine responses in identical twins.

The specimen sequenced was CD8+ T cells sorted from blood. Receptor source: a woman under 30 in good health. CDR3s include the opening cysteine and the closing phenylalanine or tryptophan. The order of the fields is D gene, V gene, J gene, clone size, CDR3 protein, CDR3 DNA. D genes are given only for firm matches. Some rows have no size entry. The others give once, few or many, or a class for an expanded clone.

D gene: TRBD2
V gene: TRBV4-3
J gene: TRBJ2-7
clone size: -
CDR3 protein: CASSQDRTSVYYEQYF
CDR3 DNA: TGCGCCAGCAGCCAAGATAGGACTAGCGTTTACTACGAGCAGTACTTC

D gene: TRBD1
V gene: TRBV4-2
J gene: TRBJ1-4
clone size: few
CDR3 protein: CASSQDRPGTGDEKLFF
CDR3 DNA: TGTGCCAGCAGCCAAGATCGGCCCGGGACAGGGGATGAAAAACTGTTTTTT

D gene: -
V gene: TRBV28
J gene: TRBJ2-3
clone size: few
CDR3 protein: CASSSSGRTQYF
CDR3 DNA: TGTGCCAGCAGTTCCTCTGGGCGTACGCAGTATTTT

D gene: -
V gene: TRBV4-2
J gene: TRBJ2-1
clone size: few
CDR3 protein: CASSQGGVWEQFF
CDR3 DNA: TGTGCCAGCAGCCAAGGGGGGGTATGGGAGCAGTTCTTC

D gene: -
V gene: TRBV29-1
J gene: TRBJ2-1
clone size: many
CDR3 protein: CSVNWVRSPYNEQFF
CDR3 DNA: TGCAGCGTTAATTGGGTAAGGTCCCCATACAATGAGCAGTTCTTC

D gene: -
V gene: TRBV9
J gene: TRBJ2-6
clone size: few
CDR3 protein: CASSYPLQTSGANVLTF
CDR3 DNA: TGTGCCAGCAGCTACCCTCTACAGACCTCTGGGGCCAACGTCCTGACTTTC

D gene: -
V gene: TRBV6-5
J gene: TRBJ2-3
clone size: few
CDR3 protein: CASSYSIHPGSTDTQYF
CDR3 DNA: TGTGCCAGCAGTTACTCGATTCATCCGGGGAGCACAGATACGCAGTATTTT

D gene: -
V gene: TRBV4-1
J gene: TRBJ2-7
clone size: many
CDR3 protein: CASSRLWDDTSYEQYF
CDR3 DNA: TGCGCCAGCAGCCGTCTGTGGGATGACACCTCCTACGAGCAGTACTTC

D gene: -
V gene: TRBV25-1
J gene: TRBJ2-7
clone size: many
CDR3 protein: CASSDGNTYEQYF
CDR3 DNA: TGTGCCAGCAGTGATGGAAACACCTACGAGCAGTACTTC

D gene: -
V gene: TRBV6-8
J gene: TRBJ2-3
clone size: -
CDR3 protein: CASIKSGPEGDTQYF
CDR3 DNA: TGTGCCAGCATAAAGAGCGGGCCCGAAGGAGATACGCAGTATTTT